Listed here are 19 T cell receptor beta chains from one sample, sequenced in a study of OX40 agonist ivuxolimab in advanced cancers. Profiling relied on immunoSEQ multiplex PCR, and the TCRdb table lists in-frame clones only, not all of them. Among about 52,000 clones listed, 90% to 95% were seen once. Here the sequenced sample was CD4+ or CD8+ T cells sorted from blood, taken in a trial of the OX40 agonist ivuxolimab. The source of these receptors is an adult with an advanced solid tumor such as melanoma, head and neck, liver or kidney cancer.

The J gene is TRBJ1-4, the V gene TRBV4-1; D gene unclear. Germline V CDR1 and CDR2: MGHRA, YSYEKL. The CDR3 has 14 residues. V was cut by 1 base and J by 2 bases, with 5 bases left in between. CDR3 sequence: CASSQALTNEKLFF. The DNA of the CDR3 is TGCGCCAGCAGCCAAGCCTTGACTAATGAAAAACTGTTTTTT.

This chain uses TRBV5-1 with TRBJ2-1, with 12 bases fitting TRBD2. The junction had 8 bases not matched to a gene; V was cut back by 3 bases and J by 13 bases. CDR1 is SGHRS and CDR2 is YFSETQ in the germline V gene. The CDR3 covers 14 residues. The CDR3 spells CASSYTSGRLEQFF. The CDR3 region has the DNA TGCGCCAGCAGCTACACTAGCGGGAGGCTCGAACAGTTCTTC.

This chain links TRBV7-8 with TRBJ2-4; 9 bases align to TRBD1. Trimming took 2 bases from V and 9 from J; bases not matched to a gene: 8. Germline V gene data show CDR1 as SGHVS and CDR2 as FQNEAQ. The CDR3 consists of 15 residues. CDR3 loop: CASSLPPTGGGIQYF. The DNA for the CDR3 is TGTGCCAGCAGCTTACCTCCGACAGGGGGAGGCATTCAGTACTTC.

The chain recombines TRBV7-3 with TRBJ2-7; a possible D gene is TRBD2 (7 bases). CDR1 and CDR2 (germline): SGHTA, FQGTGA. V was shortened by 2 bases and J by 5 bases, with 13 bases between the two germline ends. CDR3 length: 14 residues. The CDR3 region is CASSLSGGTDEQYF. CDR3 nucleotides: TGTGCCAGCAGCTTATCGGGGGGCACCGACGAGCAGTACTTC. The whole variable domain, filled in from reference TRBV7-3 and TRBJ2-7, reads GAGVSQTPSNKVTEKGKYVELRCDPISGHTALYWYRQSLGQGPEFLIYFQGTGAADDSGLPNDRFFAVRPEGSVSTLKIQRTERGDSAVYLCASSLSGGTDEQYFGPGTRLTVT.

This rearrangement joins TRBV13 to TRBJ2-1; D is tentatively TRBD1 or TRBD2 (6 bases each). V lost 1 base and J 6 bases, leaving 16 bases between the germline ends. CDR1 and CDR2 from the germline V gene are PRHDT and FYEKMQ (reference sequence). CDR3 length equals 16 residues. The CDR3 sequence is CASSLVAGGGFNEQFF. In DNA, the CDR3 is TGTGCCAGCAGCTTAGTCGCCGGAGGGGGATTCAATGAGCAGTTCTTC.

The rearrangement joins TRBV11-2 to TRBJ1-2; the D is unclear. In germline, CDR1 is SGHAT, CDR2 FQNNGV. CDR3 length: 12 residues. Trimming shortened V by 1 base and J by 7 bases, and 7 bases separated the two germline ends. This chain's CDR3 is CASSLGSFGYTF. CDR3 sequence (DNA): TGTGCCAGCAGCTTAGGATCCTTTGGCTACACCTTC.

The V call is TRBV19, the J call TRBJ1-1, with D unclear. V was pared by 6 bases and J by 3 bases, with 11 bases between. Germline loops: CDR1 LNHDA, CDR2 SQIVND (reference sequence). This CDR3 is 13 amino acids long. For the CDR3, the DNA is TGTGCCAGTAGCCACACATCTTACACTGAAGCTTTCTTT. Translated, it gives CASSHTSYTEAFF. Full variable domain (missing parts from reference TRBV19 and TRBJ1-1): DGGITQSPKYLFRKEGQNVTLSCEQNLNHDAMYWYRQDPGQGLRLIYYSQIVNDFQKGDIAEGYSVSREKKESFPLTVTSAQKNPTAFYLCASSHTSYTEAFFGQGTRLTVV.

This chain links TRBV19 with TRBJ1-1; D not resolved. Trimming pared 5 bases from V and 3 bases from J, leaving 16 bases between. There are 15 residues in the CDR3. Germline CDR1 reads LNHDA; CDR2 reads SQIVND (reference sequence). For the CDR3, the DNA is TGTGCCAGTAGTGAGGGTCTCGGTGGGTACACTGAAGCTTTCTTT. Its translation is CASSEGLGGYTEAFF.

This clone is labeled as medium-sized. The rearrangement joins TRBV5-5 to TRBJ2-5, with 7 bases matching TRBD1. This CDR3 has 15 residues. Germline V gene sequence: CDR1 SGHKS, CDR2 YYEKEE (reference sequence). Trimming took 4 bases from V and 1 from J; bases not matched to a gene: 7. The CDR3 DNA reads TGTGCCAGCAGCCCAGGGACAGTTAGCCAAGAGACCCAGTACTTC. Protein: CASSPGTVSQETQYF.

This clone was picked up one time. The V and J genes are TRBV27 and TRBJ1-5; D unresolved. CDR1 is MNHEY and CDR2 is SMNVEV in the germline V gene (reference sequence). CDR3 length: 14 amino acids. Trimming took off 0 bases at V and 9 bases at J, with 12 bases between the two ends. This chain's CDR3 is CASSLSAGSGPQHF. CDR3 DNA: TGTGCCAGCAGTTTATCGGCAGGCAGCGGGCCCCAGCATTTT.

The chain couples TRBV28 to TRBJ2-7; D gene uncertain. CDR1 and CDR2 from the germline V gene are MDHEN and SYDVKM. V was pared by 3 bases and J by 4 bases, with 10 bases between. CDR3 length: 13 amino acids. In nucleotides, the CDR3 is TGTGCCAGCAGTTTTCGCGGATTTTACGAGCAGTACTTC. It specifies CASSFRGFYEQYF.

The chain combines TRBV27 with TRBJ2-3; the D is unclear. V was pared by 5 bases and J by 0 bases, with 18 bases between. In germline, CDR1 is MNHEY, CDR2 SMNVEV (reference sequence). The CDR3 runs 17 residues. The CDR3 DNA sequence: TGTGCCAGCAGTCCTCAATGGGAACTCCCAAGCACAGATACGCAGTATTTT. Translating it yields CASSPQWELPSTDTQYF.

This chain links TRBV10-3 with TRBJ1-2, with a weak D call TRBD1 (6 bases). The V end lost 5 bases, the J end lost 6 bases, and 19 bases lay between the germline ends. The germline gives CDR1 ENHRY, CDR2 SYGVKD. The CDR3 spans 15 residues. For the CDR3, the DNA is TGTGCCATCAGTCACCCCCAGGGGCGTAGAGATGGCTACACCTTC. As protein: CAISHPQGRRDGYTF.

The DNA for the CDR3 is TGTGCCAGCAGTGAAGCTTGGGTTGGAAGCAATCAGCCCCAGCATTTT. Encoded protein: CASSEAWVGSNQPQHF. This chain links TRBV2 with TRBJ1-5, with D unclear. The V end lost 0 bases, the J end lost 1 base, and 10 bases lay between the germline ends. CDR1 is SNHLY, CDR2 FYNNEI, per germline. This CDR3 has 16 amino acids.

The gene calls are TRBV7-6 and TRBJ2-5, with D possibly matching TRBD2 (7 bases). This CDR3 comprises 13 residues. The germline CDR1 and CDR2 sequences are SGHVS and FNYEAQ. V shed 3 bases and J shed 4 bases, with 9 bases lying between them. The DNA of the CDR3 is TGTGCCAGCAGCTTCGGGGGGCGAGAGACCCAGTACTTC. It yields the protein CASSFGGRETQYF.

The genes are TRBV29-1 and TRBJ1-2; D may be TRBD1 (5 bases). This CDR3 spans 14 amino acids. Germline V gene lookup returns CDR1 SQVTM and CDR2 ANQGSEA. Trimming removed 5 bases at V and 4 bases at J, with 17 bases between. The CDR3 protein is CSVFGAGQGYGYTF. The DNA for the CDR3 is TGCAGCGTTTTTGGAGCGGGGCAAGGCTATGGCTACACCTTC.

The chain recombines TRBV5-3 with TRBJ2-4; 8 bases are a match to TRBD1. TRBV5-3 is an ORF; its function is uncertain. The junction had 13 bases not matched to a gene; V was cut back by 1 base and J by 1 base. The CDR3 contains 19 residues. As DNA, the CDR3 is TGTGCCAGAAGCTTGTGGGGACAGGTCGGGGTAAGGGCCAAAAACATTCAGTACTTC. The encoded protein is CARSLWGQVGVRAKNIQYF.

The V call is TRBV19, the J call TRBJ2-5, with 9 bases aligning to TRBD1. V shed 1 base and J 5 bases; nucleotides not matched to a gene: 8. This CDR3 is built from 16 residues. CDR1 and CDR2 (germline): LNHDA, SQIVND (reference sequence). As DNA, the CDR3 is TGTGCCAGTAGTATAGGGGGAACAGGGGGCCGTGAGACCCAGTACTTC. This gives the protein CASSIGGTGGRETQYF.

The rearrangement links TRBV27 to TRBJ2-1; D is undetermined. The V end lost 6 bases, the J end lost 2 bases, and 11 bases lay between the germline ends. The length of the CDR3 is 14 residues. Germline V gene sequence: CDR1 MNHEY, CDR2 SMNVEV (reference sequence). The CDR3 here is CASRVLSPYNEQFF. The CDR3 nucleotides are TGTGCCAGCAGAGTCCTATCACCCTACAATGAGCAGTTCTTC.